Sequencing of this TCR beta chain was carried out in a study of response to subunit inactivated influenza vaccine. The CDR3 runs to 16 residues. CDR1 and CDR2 from the germline V gene are SGHNT and YYREEE (reference sequence). V shed 3 bases, J shed 5 bases, and the junction held 8 bases outside the gene matches. One entry per CDR3 protein, called by TCRdb with MiXCR from the RT-PCR reads. Among about 190,000 distinct CDR3 sequences listed, about 15% were seen once. The specimen comprised CD8+ T cells sorted from PBMCs, sampled more than 4 days after vaccination. The rearrangement joins TRBV5-4 to TRBJ1-5, with TRBD1 matching over 10 bases. The TCR sequence derives from a man between 45 and 60 years old who received an inactivated influenza vaccine. CDR3 in DNA: TGTGCCAGCAGCTGGAGACAGGGGGCCGGGGATCAGCCCCAGCATTTT. Translating gives CASSWRQGAGDQPQHF.